The clone carrying this T cell receptor (beta chain) came up once. Indicated time point: neoterminal ileum biopsy at postoperative endoscopy, about 6 months after surgery. Around 490 nanograms of biopsy DNA per sample underwent TCRB immunosequencing. Data came from immunoSEQ multiplex PCR; TCRdb stores just in-frame clones and leaves some out. The sample includes 9,500 to 11,000 clones, 72% of them seen just once. This entry belongs to a study of T cell repertoires in ileal Crohn's disease. The sample consisted of ileal tissue. The TCR sequence derives from an adult with Crohn's disease.

CDR3 in amino acids: CASSRRDRGEQPQHF. The CDR3 nucleotides are TGTGCCAGTAGCCGACGAGACAGGGGGGAACAGCCCCAGCATTTT. The V call is TRBV19, the J call TRBJ1-5, with 9 bases aligning to TRBD1. Trimming at V came to 6 bases and at J to 7 bases, leaving 10 bases not matched to a gene. Germline V gene sequence: CDR1 LNHDA, CDR2 SQIVND (reference sequence). CDR3 length: 15 amino acids.